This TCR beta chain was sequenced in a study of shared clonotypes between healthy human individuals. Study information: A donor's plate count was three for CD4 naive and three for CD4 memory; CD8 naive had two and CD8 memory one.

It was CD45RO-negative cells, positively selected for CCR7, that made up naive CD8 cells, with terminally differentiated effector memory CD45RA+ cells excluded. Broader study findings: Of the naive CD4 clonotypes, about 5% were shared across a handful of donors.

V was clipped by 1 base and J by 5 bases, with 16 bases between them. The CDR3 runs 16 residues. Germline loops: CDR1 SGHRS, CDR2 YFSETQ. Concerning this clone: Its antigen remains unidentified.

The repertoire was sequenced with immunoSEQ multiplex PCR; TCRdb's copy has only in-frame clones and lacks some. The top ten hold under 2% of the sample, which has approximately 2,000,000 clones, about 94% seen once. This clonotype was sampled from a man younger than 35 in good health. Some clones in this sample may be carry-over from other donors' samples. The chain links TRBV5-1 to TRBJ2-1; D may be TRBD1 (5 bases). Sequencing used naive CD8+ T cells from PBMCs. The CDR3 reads CASSLSGSTVNNEQFF. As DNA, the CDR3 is TGCGCCAGCAGCTTGTCGGGTTCGACAGTAAACAATGAGCAGTTCTTC.